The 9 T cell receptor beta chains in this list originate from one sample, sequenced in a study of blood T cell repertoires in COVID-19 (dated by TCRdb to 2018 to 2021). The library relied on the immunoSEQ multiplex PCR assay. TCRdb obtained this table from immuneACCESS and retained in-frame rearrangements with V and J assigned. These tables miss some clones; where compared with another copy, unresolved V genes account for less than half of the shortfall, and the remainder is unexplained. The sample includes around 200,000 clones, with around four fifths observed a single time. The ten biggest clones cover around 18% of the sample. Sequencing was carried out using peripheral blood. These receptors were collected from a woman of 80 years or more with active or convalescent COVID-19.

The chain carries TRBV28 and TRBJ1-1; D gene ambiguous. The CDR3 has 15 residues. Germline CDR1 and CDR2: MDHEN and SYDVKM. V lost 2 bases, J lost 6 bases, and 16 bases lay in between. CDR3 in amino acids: CASSLLSGIGAEAFF. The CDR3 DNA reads TGTGCCAGCAGTTTACTATCCGGGATCGGGGCTGAAGCTTTCTTT.

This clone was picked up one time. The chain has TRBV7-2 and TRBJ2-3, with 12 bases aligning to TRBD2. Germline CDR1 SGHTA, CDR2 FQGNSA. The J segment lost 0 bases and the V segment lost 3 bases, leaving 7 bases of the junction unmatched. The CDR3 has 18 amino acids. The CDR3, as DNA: TGTGCCAGCAGCTTCTTCTCTAGCGGGGGGGCTAGCACAGATACGCAGTATTTT. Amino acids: CASSFFSSGGASTDTQYF.

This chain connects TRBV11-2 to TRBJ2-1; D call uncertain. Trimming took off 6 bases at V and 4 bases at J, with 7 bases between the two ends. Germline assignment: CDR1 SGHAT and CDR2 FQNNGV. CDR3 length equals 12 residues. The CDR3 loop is CASRNEYNEQFF. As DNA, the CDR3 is TGTGCCAGCAGGAACGAGTACAATGAGCAGTTCTTC.

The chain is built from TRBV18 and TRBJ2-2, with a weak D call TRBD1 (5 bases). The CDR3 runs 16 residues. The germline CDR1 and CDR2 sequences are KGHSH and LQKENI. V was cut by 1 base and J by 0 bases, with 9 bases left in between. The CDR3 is CASSPQQGTNTGELFF. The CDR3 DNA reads TGTGCCAGCTCACCACAGCAGGGAACGAACACCGGGGAGCTGTTTTTT.

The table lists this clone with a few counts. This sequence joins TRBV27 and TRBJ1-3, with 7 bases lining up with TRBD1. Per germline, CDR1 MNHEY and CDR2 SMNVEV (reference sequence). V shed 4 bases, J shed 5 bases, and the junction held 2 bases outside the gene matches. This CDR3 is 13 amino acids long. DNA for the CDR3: TGTGCCAGCAGTTCGACAGGGAGAAACACCATATATTTT. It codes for CASSSTGRNTIYF.

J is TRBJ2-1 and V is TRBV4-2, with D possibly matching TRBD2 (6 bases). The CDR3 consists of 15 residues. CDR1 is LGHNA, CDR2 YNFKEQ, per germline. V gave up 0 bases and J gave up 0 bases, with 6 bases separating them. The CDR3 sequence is CASSQDGSSYNEQFF. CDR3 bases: TGTGCCAGCAGCCAAGACGGGAGCTCCTACAATGAGCAGTTCTTC.

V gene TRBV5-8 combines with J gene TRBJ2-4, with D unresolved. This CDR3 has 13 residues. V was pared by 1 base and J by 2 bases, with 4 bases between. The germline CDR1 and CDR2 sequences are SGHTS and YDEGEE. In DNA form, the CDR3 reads TGTGCCAGCAGCTTGACACCCAAAAACATTCAGTACTTC. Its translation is CASSLTPKNIQYF.

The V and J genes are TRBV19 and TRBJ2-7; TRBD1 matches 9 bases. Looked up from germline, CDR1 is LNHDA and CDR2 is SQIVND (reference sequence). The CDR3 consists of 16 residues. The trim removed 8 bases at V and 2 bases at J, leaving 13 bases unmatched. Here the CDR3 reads CASPSGDRVGTYEQYF. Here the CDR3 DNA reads TGTGCCAGTCCCTCTGGGGACAGGGTAGGGACCTACGAGCAGTACTTC.

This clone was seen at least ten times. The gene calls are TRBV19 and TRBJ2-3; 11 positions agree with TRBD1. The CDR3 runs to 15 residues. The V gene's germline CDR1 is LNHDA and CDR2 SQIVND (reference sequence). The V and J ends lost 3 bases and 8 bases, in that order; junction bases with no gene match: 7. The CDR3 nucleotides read TGTGCCAGTAGTATTGGACAGGGGGCCGGATTTACGCAGTATTTT. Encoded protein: CASSIGQGAGFTQYF. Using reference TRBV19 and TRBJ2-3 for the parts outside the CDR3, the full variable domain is DGGITQSPKYLFRKEGQNVTLSCEQNLNHDAMYWYRQDPGQGLRLIYYSQIVNDFQKGDIAEGYSVSREKKESFPLTVTSAQKNPTAFYLCASSIGQGAGFTQYFGPGTRLTVL.